These 20 T cell receptor beta chains were sequenced from one sample in a study of cytomegalovirus exposure and HLA in healthy donors. Only in-frame clones appear in the TCRdb table, and some are missing; sequencing was by immunoSEQ multiplex PCR. This sample has some 250,000 clones, with 90% found just once. The sample consisted of PBMCs. These receptors all come from a woman under 40 in good health and CMV-seronegative.

V usage is TRBV14 and J usage is TRBJ2-5; D is unresolved. Germline V gives CDR1 SGHDN, CDR2 FVKESK. V lost 0 bases and J lost 7, with 12 bases in between. The CDR3 consists of 14 residues. Written as DNA, the CDR3 is TGTGCCAGCAGCCAAGATCTGGAACCCGGGACCCAGTACTTC. It is translated as CASSQDLEPGTQYF.

The V and J genes are TRBV6-4 and TRBJ1-5; 11 nucleotides align to TRBD1. CDR1 and CDR2 (germline): MRHNA, SNTAGT. The CDR3 covers 18 residues. With 8 bases clipped from V and 1 base from J, the junction kept 13 bases outside the gene matches. The CDR3 is CASPLGTGGYLSNQPQHF. As DNA, the CDR3 is TGTGCCAGCCCCCTGGGGACAGGGGGTTACCTGAGCAATCAGCCCCAGCATTTT.

The gene calls are TRBV7-9 and TRBJ1-2, with 10 bases lining up with TRBD1. Germline V gives CDR1 SEHNR, CDR2 FQNEAQ (reference sequence). The V segment lost 4 bases and the J segment 1 base; nucleotides outside the gene matches: 3. The CDR3 sequence is 15 residues long. This CDR3 reads CASSSGQGNNYGYTF. CDR3 in DNA: TGTGCCAGCAGCTCGGGACAGGGGAATAACTATGGCTACACCTTC.

The sample holds a few counts of this clone. V is TRBV7-8 and J is TRBJ2-7, with 9 bases aligning to TRBD1. The CDR3 totals 16 residues. The V gene end was trimmed by 5 bases and the J gene end by 6 bases; junction bases not matched to a gene: 14. Germline V gives CDR1 SGHVS, CDR2 FQNEAQ. This CDR3 reads CASSPWTGVIGGEQYF. The CDR3 coding sequence is TGTGCCAGCAGCCCGTGGACAGGGGTCATCGGGGGCGAGCAGTACTTC.

This rearrangement joins TRBV25-1 to TRBJ2-5; D call uncertain. This CDR3 contains 13 residues. V lost 0 bases and J 5 bases, leaving 7 bases between the germline ends. Germline CDR1 reads MGHDK; CDR2 reads SYGVNS. The CDR3 DNA reads as TGTGCCAGCAGTGAATATAATTGGGAGACCCAGTACTTC. Protein: CASSEYNWETQYF. Full variable domain (outside the CDR3, taken from reference TRBV25-1 and TRBJ2-5): EADIYQTPRYLVIGTGKKITLECSQTMGHDKMYWYQQDPGMELHLIHYSYGVNSTEKGDLSSESTVSRIRTEHFPLTLESARPSHTSQYLCASSEYNWETQYFGPGTRLLVL.

This chain links TRBV5-3 with TRBJ2-2, with a possible D match to TRBD2 (5 bases). TRBV5-3 is treated as an ORF (open reading frame) with a function not yet certain. V lost 9 bases, J lost 6 bases, and 21 bases lay in between. The CDR3 spans 15 residues. CDR3 DNA sequence: TGTGCCACCCCACCCCCCCCTGGGAGTGCCGGGGAGCTGTTTTTT. It translates to CATPPPPGSAGELFF.

The rearrangement joins TRBV18 to TRBJ1-1; D perhaps matches TRBD1 (6 bases). Trimming removed 6 bases at V and 0 bases at J, with 14 bases between. Germline V CDR1 and CDR2: KGHSH, LQKENI. There are 15 residues in the CDR3. The CDR3 spells CASSKRDTLNTEAFF. The CDR3 DNA reads as TGTGCCAGCTCTAAACGGGACACCTTGAACACTGAAGCTTTCTTT. Complete variable domain (other parts from reference TRBV18 and TRBJ1-1): NAGVMQNPRHLVRRRGQEARLRCSPMKGHSHVYWYRQLPEEGLKFMVYLQKENIIDESGMPKERFSAEFPKEGPSILRIQQVVRGDSAAYFCASSKRDTLNTEAFFGQGTRLTVV.

This sequence joins TRBV5-1 and TRBJ2-5; D is perhaps TRBD1 or TRBD2 (5 bases each). The V end lost 0 bases, the J end lost 1 base, and 10 bases lay between the germline ends. The germline CDR1 and CDR2 sequences are SGHRS and YFSETQ. This CDR3 contains 15 residues. CDR3 nucleotide sequence: TGCGCCAGCAGCTTGGCCGATGGGACCCAAGAGACCCAGTACTTC. It encodes CASSLADGTQETQYF.

The rearrangement joins TRBV28 to TRBJ2-5; 11 nucleotides match TRBD2. This CDR3 has 15 amino acids. Germline lookup yields CDR1 MDHEN and CDR2 SYDVKM. Unmatched junction bases numbered 4, after V lost 2 bases and J lost 5 bases. The CDR3 protein is CASSLNIAGGETQYF. Written as DNA, the CDR3 is TGTGCCAGCAGTTTAAACATAGCGGGGGGGGAGACCCAGTACTTC.

The chain has TRBV4-1 and TRBJ2-7, with 8 bases aligning to TRBD1. In germline, CDR1 is MGHRA, CDR2 YSYEKL. Unmatched junction bases numbered 2, after V lost 1 base and J lost 3 bases. The CDR3 extends over 14 amino acids. CDR3 region: CASSQGTGYYEQYF. The CDR3 bases are TGCGCCAGCAGCCAAGGGACAGGGTACTACGAGCAGTACTTC.

This clone appeared a few times. Different DNA sequences within this sample yield the same CDR3. This chain's CDR3 is CASSPTGSYEQYF. For the CDR3, the DNA is TGCGCCAGCAGCCCCACAGGTTCCTACGAGCAGTACTTC. This chain links TRBV5-1 with TRBJ2-7; a possible D gene is TRBD1 (5 bases). The CDR3 sequence is 13 residues long. CDR1 and CDR2 (germline): SGHRS, YFSETQ. Trimming took 4 bases from V and 1 from J, leaving 9 bases between them.

The chain employs TRBV4-1 and TRBJ1-1, with 8 bases fitting TRBD1. V trimming: 2 bases; J trimming: 1 base; junction bases outside the gene matches: 3. Germline lookup yields CDR1 MGHRA and CDR2 YSYEKL. The CDR3 runs 15 residues. CDR3 amino acids: CASSQLGTGNTEAFF. CDR3 sequence (DNA): TGCGCCAGCAGCCAATTAGGGACAGGGAACACTGAAGCTTTCTTT.

The rearrangement uses TRBV6-5 and TRBJ2-1; D perhaps matches TRBD2 (5 bases). Looked up from germline, CDR1 is MNHEY and CDR2 is SVGAGI. This CDR3 is built from 13 residues. With 2 bases removed from V and 6 bases from J, the gap between germline ends came to 8 bases. This CDR3 is CASSYTGSNEQFF. CDR3 sequence (DNA): TGTGCCAGCAGTTACACGGGATCCAATGAGCAGTTCTTC.

This chain links TRBV21-1 with TRBJ1-1; no check of the table's D call, TRBD1, against the DNA was made. TRBV21-1 is listed as a pseudogene. This CDR3 region has 17 residues. CDR3 DNA: TGTGCCAGCAGCAAAGGGTCAAGGACAGTAATGAACACTGAAGCTTTCTTT. As protein: CASSKGSRTVMNTEAFF.

The CDR3 DNA reads TGTGCCAGTAGTCCCCCGAGAACTTCTGGGTACTACGAGCAGTACTTC. Translating it yields CASSPPRTSGYYEQYF. The gene calls are TRBV19 and TRBJ2-7; no firm D call. Germline V lookup: CDR1 LNHDA, CDR2 SQIVND (reference sequence). Trimming cost V 5 bases and J 3 bases, with 20 bases left between them. The CDR3 spans 16 residues.

The genes are TRBV4-3 and TRBJ2-3; D possibly corresponds to TRBD1 (6 bases). This CDR3 comprises 16 residues. CDR1 is LGHNA, CDR2 YSLEER, per germline. Trimming pared 0 bases from V and 0 bases from J, leaving 10 bases between. For the CDR3, the DNA is TGCGCCAGCAGCCAAGACCAGGGGTCTAGCACAGATACGCAGTATTTT. This translates into CASSQDQGSSTDTQYF.

There are a few counts of this clone. This chain connects TRBV6-5 to TRBJ1-2, with D possibly being TRBD1 (5 bases). The germline V gene has CDR1 MNHEY and CDR2 SVGAGI. The CDR3 consists of 12 residues. V lost 5 bases and J 6 bases, leaving 10 bases between the germline ends. The CDR3 bases are TGTGCCAGCAGTCGGGGGTGGGATGGCTACACCTTC. It encodes CASSRGWDGYTF.

In this sample, this clone turned up once. The rearrangement joins TRBV30 to TRBJ2-1; TRBD2 matches at 8 bases. Trimming at V came to 0 bases and at J to 12 bases, leaving 13 bases not matched to a gene. CDR1 is GTSNPN and CDR2 is SVGIG in the germline V gene (reference sequence). The CDR3 has 15 amino acids. The CDR3 region is CAWSVRGSGNFGQFF. In nucleotides, the CDR3 is TGTGCCTGGAGTGTTCGTGGTAGCGGGAATTTTGGGCAGTTCTTC.

The chain employs TRBV5-1 and TRBJ1-2; TRBD1 matches 11 bases. This CDR3 spans 15 amino acids. The V gene end was trimmed by 4 bases and the J gene end by 6 bases; junction bases not matched to a gene: 8. The germline V gene encodes CDR1 SGHRS and CDR2 YFSETQ. The CDR3 coding sequence is TGCGCCAGCAGCGGAGAGGGACAGGGGGTAGATGGCTACACCTTC. This gives the protein CASSGEGQGVDGYTF.

The V call is TRBV29-1, the J call TRBJ1-2, with 7 bases lining up with TRBD1. Per the germline V gene, CDR1 is SQVTM and CDR2 is ANQGSEA. The CDR3 has 13 amino acids. J gave up 7 bases and V 6 bases, and 11 bases lay outside the gene matches. The CDR3 DNA reads as TGCAGCGTCCCCACAGGGGCTTTAAGTGGCTACACCTTC. Protein: CSVPTGALSGYTF.